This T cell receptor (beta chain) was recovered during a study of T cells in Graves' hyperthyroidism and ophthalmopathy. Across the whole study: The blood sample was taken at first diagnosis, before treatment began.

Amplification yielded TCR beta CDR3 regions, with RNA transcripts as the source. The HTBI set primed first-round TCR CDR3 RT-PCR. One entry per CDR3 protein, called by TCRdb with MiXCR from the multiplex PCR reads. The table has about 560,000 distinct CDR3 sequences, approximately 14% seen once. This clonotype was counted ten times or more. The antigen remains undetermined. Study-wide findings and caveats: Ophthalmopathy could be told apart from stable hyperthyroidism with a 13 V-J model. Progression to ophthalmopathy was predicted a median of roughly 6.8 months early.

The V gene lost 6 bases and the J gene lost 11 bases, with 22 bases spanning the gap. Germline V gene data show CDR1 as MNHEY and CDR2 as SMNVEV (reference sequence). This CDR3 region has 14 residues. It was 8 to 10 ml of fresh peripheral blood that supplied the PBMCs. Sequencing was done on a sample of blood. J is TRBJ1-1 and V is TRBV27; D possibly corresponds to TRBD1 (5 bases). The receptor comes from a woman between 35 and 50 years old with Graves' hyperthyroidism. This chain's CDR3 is CASSDTGTSLGAFF. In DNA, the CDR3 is TGTGCCAGCAGCGACACCGGGACGAGCCTTGGGGCTTTCTTT.